These 14 T cell receptor beta chains were sequenced from one sample in a study of CXCR3-negative and CXCR3-positive naive CD8 T cells. Through 5' RACE with UMI labels, the TRB cDNA libraries were prepared. TCRdb reprocessed the 5' RACE reads and stores each CDR3 protein as one record, lacking DNA. Its listing shows about 84,000 distinct CDR3 sequences. Study findings and constraints: CXCR3-expressing naive cells carried TRB CDR3s more hydrophobic than those of CXCR3-negative naive cells.

No antigen has been assigned to these receptors. The specimen sequenced was naive CXCR3+ CD8+ T cells from blood. Subset given: CD45RO-CCR7+CD27+CD95- naive CD8+ T cells expressing CXCR3 (TNR3+). The origin of the receptors is a human donor in good health. Some clones in this sample may be carry-over from other donors' samples.

The genes are TRBV5-1 and TRBJ2-3; no DNA is available, so the TRBD2 call from TCRdb remains unchecked. This CDR3 comprises 17 residues. Germline loops: CDR1 SGHRS, CDR2 YFSETQ. The CDR3 loop is CASSTGLAGGPRDTQYF.

CDR3 in amino acids: CASGSWTKSSYNEQFF. V is TRBV12-5 and J is TRBJ2-1; checking the TCRdb D call of TRBD2 is not possible without DNA. Per germline, CDR1 LGHNT and CDR2 FRNRAP. There are 16 residues in the CDR3.

The chain recombines TRBV6-1 with TRBJ2-4. CDR1 MNHNS and CDR2 SASEGT come from the germline V gene. This CDR3 has 17 residues. The CDR3 protein is CASSDNTLGMSQNIQYF.

The J gene is TRBJ1-1, the V gene TRBV1. TRBV1 is reported as a pseudogene. The CDR3 extends over 19 amino acids. The CDR3 region is CTSSQIRDGGGIMNTEAFF.

This chain links TRBV28 with TRBJ2-4; the TCRdb call, TRBD1, lacks DNA for checking. This CDR3 region has 15 residues. Germline V gene sequence: CDR1 MDHEN, CDR2 SYDVKM. CDR3 in amino acids: CAISDTGAGGNIQYF.

The chain recombines TRBV7-9 with TRBJ2-3; TCRdb proposes TRBD2, but this gene call is untestable without DNA. Germline assignment: CDR1 SEHNR and CDR2 FQNEAQ (reference sequence). The CDR3 covers 19 residues. The CDR3 loop is CASSVSPFRTSGGLDTQYF.

V is TRBV5-5 and J is TRBJ2-1. Looked up from germline, CDR1 is SGHKS and CDR2 is YYEKEE (reference sequence). This CDR3 has 14 amino acids. Here the CDR3 reads CASSLDTVPHEQFF.

The V gene is TRBV7-2, the J gene TRBJ2-5; TCRdb names TRBD1, which stays unverified in the absence of DNA. CDR3 length equals 15 residues. Germline CDR1 and CDR2: SGHTA and FQGNSA. CDR3 amino acids: CASSLMFREKETQYF.

The chain carries TRBV12-3 or TRBV12-4 and TRBJ2-7; TCRdb's assignment of TRBD1 cannot be checked, as there is no DNA. The CDR3 is 15 amino acids. The CDR3 sequence is CASSPQWGVGYEQYF.

The V call is TRBV16, the J call TRBJ2-1; TCRdb's D call of TRBD1 is untestable without DNA. Germline CDR1 KGHSY, CDR2 FQNENV. The CDR3 has 13 residues. CDR3 residues: CASSPGTGFEQFF.

V usage is TRBV27 and J usage is TRBJ2-2. CDR3 size: 13 residues. The germline V gene encodes CDR1 MNHEY and CDR2 SMNVEV (reference sequence). This chain's CDR3 is CASSTLLVGELFF.

V and J are TRBV2 and TRBJ2-2; TCRdb indicates TRBD1, and absent DNA this call remains unverified. This CDR3 region has 16 residues. Per germline, CDR1 SNHLY and CDR2 FYNNEI. This CDR3 is CASSEARTGPTGELFF.

The chain carries TRBV28 and TRBJ2-4. The CDR3 has 14 amino acids. Germline V gene lookup returns CDR1 MDHEN and CDR2 SYDVKM. CDR3 sequence reads: CASSLSGPQNIQYF.

The chain couples TRBV12-3 or TRBV12-4 to TRBJ2-3; without DNA, the TCRdb call of TRBD1 cannot be checked. The CDR3 has 15 amino acids. The CDR3 is CASTELEGELDTQYF.